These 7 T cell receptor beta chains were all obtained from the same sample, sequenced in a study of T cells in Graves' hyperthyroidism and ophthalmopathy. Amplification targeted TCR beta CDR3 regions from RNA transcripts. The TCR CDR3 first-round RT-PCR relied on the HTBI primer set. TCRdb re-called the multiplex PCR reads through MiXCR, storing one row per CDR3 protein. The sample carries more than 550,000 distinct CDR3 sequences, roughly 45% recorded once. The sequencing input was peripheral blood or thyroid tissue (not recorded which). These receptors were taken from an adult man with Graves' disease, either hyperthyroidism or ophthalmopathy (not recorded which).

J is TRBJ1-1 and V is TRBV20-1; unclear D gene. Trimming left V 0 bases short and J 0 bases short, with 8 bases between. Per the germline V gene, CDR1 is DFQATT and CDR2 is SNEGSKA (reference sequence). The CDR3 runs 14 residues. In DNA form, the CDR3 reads TGCAGTGCTAGAGATCTCGCGCTGAACACTGAAGCTTTCTTT. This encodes CSARDLALNTEAFF.

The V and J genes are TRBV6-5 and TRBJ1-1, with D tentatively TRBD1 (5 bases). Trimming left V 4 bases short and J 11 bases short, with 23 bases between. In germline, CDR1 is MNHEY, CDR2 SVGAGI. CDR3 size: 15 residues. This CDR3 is CASSLNGVVGTYAFF. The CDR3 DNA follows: TGTGCCAGCAGTTTAAACGGGGTTGTTGGGACCTACGCTTTCTTT.

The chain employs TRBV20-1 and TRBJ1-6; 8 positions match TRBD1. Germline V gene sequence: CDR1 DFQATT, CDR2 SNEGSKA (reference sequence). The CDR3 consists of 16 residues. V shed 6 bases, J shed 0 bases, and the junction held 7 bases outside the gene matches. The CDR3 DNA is TGCAGTGCAACCACAGGGGGACTCTCCTATAATTCACCCCTCCACTTT. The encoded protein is CSATTGGLSYNSPLHF.

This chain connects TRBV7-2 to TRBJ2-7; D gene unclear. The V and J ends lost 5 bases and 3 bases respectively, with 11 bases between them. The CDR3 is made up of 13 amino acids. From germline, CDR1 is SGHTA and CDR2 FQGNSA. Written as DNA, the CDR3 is TGTGCCAGCAGCGTCGAGGTCTACTACGAGCAGTACTTC. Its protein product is CASSVEVYYEQYF.

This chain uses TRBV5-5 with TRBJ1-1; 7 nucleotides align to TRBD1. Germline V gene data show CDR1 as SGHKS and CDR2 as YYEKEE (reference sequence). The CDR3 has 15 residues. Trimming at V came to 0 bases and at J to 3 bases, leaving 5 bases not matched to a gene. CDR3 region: CASSLGGQSYTEAFF. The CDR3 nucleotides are TGTGCCAGCAGCTTGGGGGGACAGTCCTACACTGAAGCTTTCTTT. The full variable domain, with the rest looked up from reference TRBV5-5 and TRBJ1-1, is DAGVTQSPTHLIKTRGQQVTLRCSPISGHKSVSWYQQVLGQGPQFIFQYYEKEERGRGNFPDRFSARQFPNYSSELNVNALLLGDSALYLCASSLGGQSYTEAFFGQGTRLTVV.

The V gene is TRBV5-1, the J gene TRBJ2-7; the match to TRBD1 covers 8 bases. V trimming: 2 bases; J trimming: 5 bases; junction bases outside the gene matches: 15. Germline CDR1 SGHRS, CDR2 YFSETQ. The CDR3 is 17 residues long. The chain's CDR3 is CASSLSFADRVKNEQYF. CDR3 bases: TGCGCCAGCAGCTTATCCTTTGCGGACAGGGTAAAGAACGAGCAGTACTTC.

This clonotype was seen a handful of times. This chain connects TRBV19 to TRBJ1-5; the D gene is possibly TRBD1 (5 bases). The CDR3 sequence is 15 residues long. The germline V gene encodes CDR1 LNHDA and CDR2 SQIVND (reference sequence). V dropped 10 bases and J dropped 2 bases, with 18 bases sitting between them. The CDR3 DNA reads TGTGCCACAGTCCCCCCAGGGCCGGGCAATCAGCCCCAGCATTTT. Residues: CATVPPGPGNQPQHF. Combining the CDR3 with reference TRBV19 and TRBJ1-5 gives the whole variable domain DGGITQSPKYLFRKEGQNVTLSCEQNLNHDAMYWYRQDPGQGLRLIYYSQIVNDFQKGDIAEGYSVSREKKESFPLTVTSAQKNPTAFYLCATVPPGPGNQPQHFGDGTRLSIL.